The 7 T cell receptor beta chains below all came from one sample that was sequenced in a study of cytomegalovirus exposure and HLA in healthy donors. Researchers ran the PCR with 60 Vbeta and 13 Jbeta primers. The data were produced by immunoSEQ multiplex PCR, yet TCRdb's version contains in-frame clones alone and is incomplete. The sample shows 150,000 to 200,000 clones, around 80% of them seen only once. The sequenced material came from PBMCs. Receptors originate from a woman under 30 in good health and CMV-seronegative.

The chain recombines TRBV11-2 with TRBJ1-2; D is possibly TRBD1 (6 bases). Between the trimmed V and J ends, which lost 4 bases and 1 base, there was a span of 10 bases. CDR1 SGHAT and CDR2 FQNNGV come from the germline V gene. The CDR3 runs 14 residues. CDR3 DNA sequence: TGTGCCAGCAGCTCCAGGGGCAGTAACTATGGCTACACCTTC. This codes for CASSSRGSNYGYTF.

The chain carries TRBV5-8 and TRBJ2-5, with 8 bases aligning to TRBD1. J lost 1 base, V lost 3 bases, and 2 bases had no gene match. There are 14 residues in the CDR3. Germline-derived CDR1 and CDR2 are SGHTS and YDEGEE. The DNA for the CDR3 is TGTGCCAGCAGCTGGGGGACAGGCCAAGAGACCCAGTACTTC. The encoded protein is CASSWGTGQETQYF. Supplemented by reference TRBV5-8 and TRBJ2-5, the full variable domain reads EAGVTQSPTHLIKTRGQQATLRCSPISGHTSVYWYQQALGLGLQFLLWYDEGEERNRGNFPPRFSGRQFPNYSSELNVNALELEDSALYLCASSWGTGQETQYFGPGTRLLVL.

The V gene is TRBV19, the J gene TRBJ2-1, with 8 nucleotides matching TRBD1. Germline V gene sequence: CDR1 LNHDA, CDR2 SQIVND (reference sequence). The CDR3 totals 15 residues. J gave up 6 bases and V 1 base, and 5 bases lay outside the gene matches. This CDR3 reads CASSIAPGQGNEQFF. CDR3 coding DNA: TGTGCCAGTAGTATAGCCCCTGGACAGGGCAATGAGCAGTTCTTC.

This chain uses TRBV18 with TRBJ1-1; 7 positions match TRBD1. The V gene end was trimmed by 8 bases and the J gene end by 1 base; junction bases not matched to a gene: 7. Germline values: CDR1 KGHSH, CDR2 LQKENI. The CDR3 is 14 residues long. The DNA for the CDR3 is TGTGCCAGCCAAGACAGGGCGAAGAACACTGAAGCTTTCTTT. The encoded protein is CASQDRAKNTEAFF.

The chain combines TRBV9 with TRBJ2-3; 11 nucleotides match TRBD2. The length of the CDR3 is 16 residues. Germline V gene lookup returns CDR1 SGDLS and CDR2 YYNGEE. After removal of 7 bases from V and 4 bases from J, the junction contained 11 bases not matched to a gene. This CDR3 reads CASSVAGGQGADTQYF. CDR3 bases: TGTGCCAGCTCGGTAGCGGGAGGGCAAGGGGCAGATACGCAGTATTTT.

V usage is TRBV5-4 and J usage is TRBJ2-1; no reliable D call. CDR1 is SGHNT, CDR2 YYREEE, per germline (reference sequence). This CDR3 comprises 14 residues. V lost 7 bases, J lost 0 bases, and 11 bases lay in between. CDR3 sequence: CASEDGSSYNEQFF. The CDR3 DNA sequence: TGTGCCAGCGAGGATGGAAGCTCCTACAATGAGCAGTTCTTC.

The chain combines TRBV7-2 with TRBJ2-1, with D hard to call. The V and J ends lost 7 bases and 5 bases respectively, with 6 bases between them. The CDR3 consists of 11 residues. In germline, CDR1 is SGHTA, CDR2 FQGNSA. The CDR3, as DNA: TGTGCCAGCACCCCTAACAATGAGCAGTTCTTC. It specifies CASTPNNEQFF.